The clone carrying this T cell receptor beta chain was recorded at least ten times. What it recognizes is unknown. Trimming cost V 3 bases and J 1 base; bases outside gene matches: 8. The CDR3 loop spans 17 amino acids. Germline loops: CDR1 WSHSY, CDR2 SAAADI. The library protocol tagged individual cDNA molecules with unique molecular identifiers. TCRdb processed the 5' RACE reads anew with MiXCR; each CDR3 protein has one entry. The sample carries tens of thousands of distinct CDR3 sequences, 8% to 13% recorded once. This sample is part of a study of early T cells in non-severe SARS-CoV-2 infection. Study findings and constraints: VDJdb matching, biased toward anti-spike CD8 responses, missed private and CD4 specificities.

The rearrangement links TRBV10-2 to TRBJ2-2; TRBD2 agrees at 7 bases. Here the sequenced sample was whole blood, taken at baseline. The source of this sequence is an adult who was a healthcare worker with PCR-confirmed SARS-CoV-2 infection or an uninfected control (not recorded which). CDR3 residues: CASSEGKAGRNTGELFF. The CDR3 DNA follows: TGCGCCAGCAGTGAAGGCAAAGCGGGAAGGAACACCGGGGAGCTGTTTTTT.